Presented here are 10 T cell receptor beta chains from one specimen sequenced in a study of CD8 T cells in ankylosing spondylitis (dated by TCRdb to about 2017). The protocol used for the library was 5' RACE. The instrument was an Illumina HiSeq 2500. TCRdb ran its own pipeline on the public reads, namely fastp trimming at Q25 and MiXCR clone calling, and kept in-frame beta chains. Identical CDR3 proteins give one entry, which carries the most common genes and DNA. This sample gives roughly 150,000 distinct CDR3 sequences in total; about 32% of them show up just once. The ten largest clonotypes hold 4.5% to 6% of the sample. Sequencing used synovial fluid, either unsorted or a sorted T cell fraction (not recorded which). All receptors derive from a male donor with ankylosing spondylitis.

The sample holds a few counts of this clonotype. The rearrangement uses TRBV4-1 and TRBJ1-4; D is possibly TRBD1 (5 bases). The germline V gene encodes CDR1 MGHRA and CDR2 YSYEKL. The CDR3 sequence is 14 residues long. Trimming shortened V by 3 bases and J by 6 bases, and 11 bases separated the two germline ends. CDR3 sequence reads: CASSQAAGYEKLFF. CDR3 nucleotides: TGCGCCAGCAGCCAGGCGGCAGGGTATGAAAAACTGTTTTTT.

This clonotype appeared many times. One end of the junction is discordant with germline, which a read error may explain. The rearrangement joins TRBV9 to TRBJ1-1; D is undetermined. Looked up from germline, CDR1 is SGDLS and CDR2 is YYNGEE. The CDR3 covers 13 residues. The CDR3 DNA reads as TGCGCCAGCAGCGTGGCAGGGAACACTGAAGCTTTCTTT. Translation gives CASSVAGNTEAFF. The full variable domain, rest sourced from reference TRBV9 and TRBJ1-1, is DSGVTQTPKHLITATGQRVTLRCSPRSGDLSVYWYQQSLDQGLQFLIQYYNGEERAKGNILERFSAQQFPDLHSELNLSSLELGDSALYFCASSVAGNTEAFFGQGTRLTVV.

This clonotype appeared a few times. The V and J genes are TRBV7-9 and TRBJ2-1; D unresolved. The CDR3 has 11 amino acids. Trimming cost V 7 bases and J 10 bases, with 11 bases left between them. Looked up from germline, CDR1 is SEHNR and CDR2 is FQNEAQ (reference sequence). Written as DNA, the CDR3 is TGTGCCAGCACCCCCGGGCAAGAGCAGTTCTTC. It yields the protein CASTPGQEQFF.

This clonotype was detected only a few times. The V and J genes are TRBV2 and TRBJ2-3; 7 bases are shared with TRBD2. This CDR3 contains 14 residues. From germline, CDR1 is SNHLY and CDR2 FYNNEI. With V trimmed by 7 bases and J by 0 bases, 4 bases remained unmatched. This chain's CDR3 is CASKRDRSTDTQYF. The CDR3 bases are TGTGCCAGCAAGCGGGACCGGAGCACAGATACGCAGTATTTT.

This clonotype came up a few times. The rearrangement uses TRBV7-9 and TRBJ2-7, with TRBD1 matching 9 bases. Germline assignment: CDR1 SEHNR and CDR2 FQNEAQ (reference sequence). The CDR3 spans 17 residues. V shed 4 bases, J shed 1 base, and the junction held 11 bases outside the gene matches. The chain's CDR3 is CASSSRLGQGSSYEQYF. DNA of the CDR3: TGTGCCAGCAGCTCCCGCCTTGGACAGGGGAGTTCCTACGAGCAGTACTTC.

The DNA for the CDR3 is TGTGCCAGCAGGGACCGGACGGAAAGGATGTTTTTT. Protein product: CASRDRTERMFF. The chain uses TRBV28 and TRBJ2-2; D gene uncertain. Trimming took off 6 bases at V and 15 bases at J, with 17 bases between the two ends. Germline lookup yields CDR1 MDHEN and CDR2 SYDVKM. This CDR3 region has 12 residues.

This clonotype came up many times. V usage is TRBV7-2 and J usage is TRBJ2-3; no clear D gene. The CDR3 totals 14 residues. The V gene's germline CDR1 is SGHTA and CDR2 FQGNSA. Trimming shortened V by 5 bases and J by 4 bases, and 13 bases separated the two germline ends. The CDR3, as DNA: TGTGCCAGCAGCCCCGGGCGTTTTCCAGATACGCAGTATTTT. The encoded protein is CASSPGRFPDTQYF.

The chain links TRBV5-1 to TRBJ2-5, with a possible D match to TRBD2 (5 bases). V lost 3 bases and J lost 3, with 12 bases in between. CDR1 is SGHRS and CDR2 is YFSETQ in the germline V gene. This CDR3 region has 14 residues. CDR3 DNA: TGCGCCAGCAGCTCGGACTGGAGGAAAGAGACCCAGTACTTC. This encodes CASSSDWRKETQYF. Drawing the rest from reference TRBV5-1 and TRBJ2-5, the complete variable domain is KAGVTQTPRYLIKTRGQQVTLSCSPISGHRSVSWYQQTPGQGLQFLFEYFSETQRNKGNFPGRFSGRQFSNSRSEMNVSTLELGDSALYLCASSSDWRKETQYFGPGTRLLVL.

There are a few counts of this clonotype. V and J are TRBV10-3 and TRBJ2-1; 8 bases map to TRBD2. The CDR3 is made up of 14 amino acids. Germline V gives CDR1 ENHRY, CDR2 SYGVKD. Losses at the gene ends were 5 bases for V and 2 bases for J; bases not matched to a gene: 2. The CDR3 region has the DNA TGTGCCATCAGTCCGGGACTAGCCTACAATGAGCAGTTCTTC. It is translated as CAISPGLAYNEQFF.

The table lists this clonotype with a count of one. The chain couples TRBV6-1 to TRBJ1-1; possibly TRBD1 for D (5 bases). The CDR3 has 14 residues. Trimming removed 4 bases at V and 1 base at J, with 10 bases between. CDR1 is MNHNS and CDR2 is SASEGT in the germline V gene. This CDR3 reads CASSASRGNTEAFF. The CDR3 DNA sequence: TGTGCCAGCAGTGCGTCAAGGGGGAACACTGAAGCTTTCTTT.